This T cell receptor (beta chain) was profiled in a study of T cells after yellow fever vaccination. Across the whole study: Preparation used SMART-Seq v4 Ultra Low Input for the low-cell-number fractions.

Study results and limitations: Booster sampling recovered most clones from primary vaccination (roughly 97% CD4, approximately 88% CD8). Compared with primary, the secondary response was weaker and peaked at day 5, not 15.

Template-switching 5'RACE yielded the TCR cDNA; a universal primer site and UMIs were added in the process. TCRdb used MiXCR to reprocess the 5' RACE reads, holding one entry per CDR3 protein. The table has 96,000 or so distinct CDR3 sequences, roughly 10% seen once. Germline CDR1 is DFQATT and CDR2 is SNEGSKA (reference sequence). V was cut by 5 bases and J by 0 bases, with 11 bases left in between. The CDR3 is 15 residues long. The sequence came from a man in his late teens or twenties who received the YFV17D yellow fever vaccine. The genes are TRBV20-1 and TRBJ1-6; D remains unclear. The sample here was CD8+ T cells not binding an NS4B(214-222) dextramer, sorted from PBMCs, taken roughly 15 days after the first yellow fever vaccination. The CDR3: CSALDGSSYNSPLHF. In DNA, the CDR3 is TGCAGTGCTTTGGACGGGAGCTCCTATAATTCACCCCTCCACTTT.